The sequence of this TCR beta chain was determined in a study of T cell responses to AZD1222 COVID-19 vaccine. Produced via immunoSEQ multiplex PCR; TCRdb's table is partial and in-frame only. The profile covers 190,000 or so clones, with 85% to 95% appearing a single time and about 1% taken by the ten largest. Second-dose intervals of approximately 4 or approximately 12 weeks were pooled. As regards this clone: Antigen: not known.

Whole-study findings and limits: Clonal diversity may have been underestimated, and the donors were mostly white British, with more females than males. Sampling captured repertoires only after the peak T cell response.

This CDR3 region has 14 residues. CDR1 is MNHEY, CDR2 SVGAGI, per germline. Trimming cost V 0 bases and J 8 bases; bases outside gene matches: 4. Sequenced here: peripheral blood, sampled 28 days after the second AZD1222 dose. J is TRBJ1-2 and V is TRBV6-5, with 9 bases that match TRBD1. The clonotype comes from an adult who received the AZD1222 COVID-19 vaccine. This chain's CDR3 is CASSYSGQGRGYTF. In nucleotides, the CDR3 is TGTGCCAGCAGTTACTCTGGACAGGGGAGGGGCTACACCTTC.